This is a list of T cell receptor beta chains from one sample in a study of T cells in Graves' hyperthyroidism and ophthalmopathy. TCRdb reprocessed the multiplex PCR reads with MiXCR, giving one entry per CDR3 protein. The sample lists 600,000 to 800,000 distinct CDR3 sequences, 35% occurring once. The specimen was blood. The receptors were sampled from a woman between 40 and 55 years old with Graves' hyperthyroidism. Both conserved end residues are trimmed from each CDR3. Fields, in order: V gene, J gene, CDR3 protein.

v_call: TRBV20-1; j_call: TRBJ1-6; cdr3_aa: SATRGLNSPLH
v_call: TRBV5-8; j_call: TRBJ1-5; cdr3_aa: ASSGQPQH
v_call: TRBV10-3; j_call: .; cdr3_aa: AISDDSFKNIQY
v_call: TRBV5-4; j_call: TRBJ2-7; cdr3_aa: ASTPRGRAGTDEQY
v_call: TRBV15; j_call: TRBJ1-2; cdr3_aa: ATSRDRLEVANYGYT
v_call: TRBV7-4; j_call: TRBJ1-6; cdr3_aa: ASGYRQGPNSPLH
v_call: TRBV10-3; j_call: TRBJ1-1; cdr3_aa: AISPVGHMNTEAF
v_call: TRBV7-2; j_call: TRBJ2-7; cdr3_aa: ASSQELPPGQGSSYEQY
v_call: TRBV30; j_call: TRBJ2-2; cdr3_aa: AWSVSRTPTYPGELF
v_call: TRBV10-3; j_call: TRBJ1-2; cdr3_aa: ASRRRDPLWYGYT
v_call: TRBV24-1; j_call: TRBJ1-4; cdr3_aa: ATSGGNEKLF
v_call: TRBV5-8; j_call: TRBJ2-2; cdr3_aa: ASSLTMGPGELF
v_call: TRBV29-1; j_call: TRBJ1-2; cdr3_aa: SVAEGADGYT
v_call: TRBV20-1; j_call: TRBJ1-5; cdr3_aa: SARDSPLSNQPQH
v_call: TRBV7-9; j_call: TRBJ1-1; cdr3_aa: ASSLKGEAF
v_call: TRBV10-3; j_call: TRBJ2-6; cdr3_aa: ASSYRTASGANVLT
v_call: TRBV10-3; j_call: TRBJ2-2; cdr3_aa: AISESGRDGELF
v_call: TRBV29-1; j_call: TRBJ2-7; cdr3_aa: SVIRWDSSYEQY
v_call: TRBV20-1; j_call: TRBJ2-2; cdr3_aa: SARVSGELF
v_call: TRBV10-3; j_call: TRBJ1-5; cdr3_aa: AISGWDQPQH
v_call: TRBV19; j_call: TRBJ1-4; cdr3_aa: ASSIDGSTNEKLF
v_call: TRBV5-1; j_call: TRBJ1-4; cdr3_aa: ATRTDPNNEKLF
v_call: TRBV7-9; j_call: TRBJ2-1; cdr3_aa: ASSSQGNEQF
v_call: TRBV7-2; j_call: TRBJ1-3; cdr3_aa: ASSLDPGNGYTIY
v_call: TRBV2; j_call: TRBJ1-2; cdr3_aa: ASSATGTGREGYT
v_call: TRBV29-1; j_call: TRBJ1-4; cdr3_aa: SVGTGSGKLF
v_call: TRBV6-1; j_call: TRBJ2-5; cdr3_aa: ASSHRGSETQY